This TCR beta chain was retrieved from a study of T cells in Graves' hyperthyroidism and ophthalmopathy. The trim removed 4 bases at V and 3 bases at J, leaving 5 bases unmatched. There are 15 residues in the CDR3. Germline lookup yields CDR1 DFQATT and CDR2 SNEGSKA (reference sequence). This clonotype has only a few counts. Amplification of TCR beta CDR3 regions used RNA as the template. HTBI primers were used for first-round RT-PCR of the TCR CDR3. TCRdb used MiXCR to reprocess the multiplex PCR reads, holding one entry per CDR3 protein. Among fewer than 550,000 distinct CDR3 sequences, about 15% were seen once, and the ten largest hold 13% to 15%.

The sequencing sample was made of blood. The sequence was collected from a woman aged 18 to 35 with Graves' hyperthyroidism. V gene TRBV20-1 combines with J gene TRBJ2-5; TRBD2 agrees at 13 bases. CDR3 coding DNA: TGCAGTGCTAAGGGACTAGCGGGGTCGGAAGAGACCCAGTACTTC. Its translation is CSAKGLAGSEETQYF.